The subject of this entry is one T cell receptor beta chain. What it binds is unknown. Adult donors, all healthy and HIV-negative, had no recent acute infections or vaccinations. This sample was included in a study of shared clonotypes between healthy human individuals. Study information: Three CD4 naive, three CD4 memory, two CD8 naive and one CD8 memory plate were used per donor. General study findings and limits: It was the non-shared clonotypes that had lower generation probabilities than clonotypes shared by all four donors.

At the deep level, the assay was run. This table comes from immunoSEQ multiplex PCR, and its TCRdb copy is limited to in-frame clones, with some not included. The data hold 330,000 or so clones, with around four fifths observed a single time. The sample was memory CD4+ T cells sorted from blood. Subset meaning: CD45RA-negative fraction. The TCR originated in a young man in good health.

The CDR3 nucleotides are TGTGCCAGCAGCTTGTTCGGACTAGAGGGGAACACCGGGGAGCTGTTTTTT. Residues: CASSLFGLEGNTGELFF. The chain links TRBV5-6 to TRBJ2-2; 7 bases map to TRBD2. V shed 1 base and J 1 base; nucleotides not matched to a gene: 7. CDR1 is SGHDT, CDR2 YYEEEE, per germline. The CDR3 runs 17 residues.